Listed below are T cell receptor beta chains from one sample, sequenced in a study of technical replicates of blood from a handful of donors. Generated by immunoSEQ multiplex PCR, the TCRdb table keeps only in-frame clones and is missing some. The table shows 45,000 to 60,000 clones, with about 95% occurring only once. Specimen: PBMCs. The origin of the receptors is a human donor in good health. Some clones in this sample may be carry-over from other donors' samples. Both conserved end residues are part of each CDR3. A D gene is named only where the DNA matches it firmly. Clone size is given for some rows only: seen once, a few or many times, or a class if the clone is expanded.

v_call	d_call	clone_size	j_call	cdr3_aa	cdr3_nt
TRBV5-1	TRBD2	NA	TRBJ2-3	CASSPQRGSTDTQYF	TGCGCCAGCAGCCCACAGCGGGGGAGCACAGATACGCAGTATTTT
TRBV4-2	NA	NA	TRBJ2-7	CASSQAEGLNSEQYF	TGTGCCAGCAGCCAAGCGGAAGGACTGAACAGCGAGCAGTACTTC
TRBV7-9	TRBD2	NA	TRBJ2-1	CASSQLAGGHHGEQFF	TGTGCCAGCAGCCAACTAGCGGGGGGGCACCACGGTGAGCAGTTCTTC
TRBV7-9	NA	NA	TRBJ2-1	CASSSIFSANNEQFF	TGTGCCAGCAGCTCTATTTTTAGCGCTAACAATGAGCAGTTCTTC
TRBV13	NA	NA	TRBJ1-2	CASSDNRYGYTF	TGTGCCAGCAGCGACAACAGATATGGCTACACCTTC
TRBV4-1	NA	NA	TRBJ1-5	CASSQDHSNQPQHF	TGCGCCAGCAGCCAAGATCATAGCAATCAGCCCCAGCATTTT
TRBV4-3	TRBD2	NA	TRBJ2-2	CASSRERLAGGGELFF	TGCGCCAGCAGCCGGGAGAGACTAGCGGGAGGCGGGGAGCTGTTTTTT
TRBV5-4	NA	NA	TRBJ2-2	CASSSVGSGELFF	TGTGCCAGCAGCTCCGTGGGCTCCGGGGAGCTGTTTTTT
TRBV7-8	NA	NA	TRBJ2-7	CASSLPKREQYF	TGTGCCAGCAGCCTTCCGAAGCGGGAGCAGTACTTC
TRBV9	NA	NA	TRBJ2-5	CASSVGDTQETQYF	TGTGCCAGCAGCGTAGGGGACACACAAGAGACCCAGTACTTC
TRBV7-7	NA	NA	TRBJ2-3	CASSPNPAAGLSTDTQYF	TGTGCCAGCAGCCCGAACCCCGCTGCGGGCTTGAGCACAGATACGCAGTATTTT
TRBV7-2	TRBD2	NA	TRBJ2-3	CASSLAPSGRGGGSDTQYF	TGTGCCAGCAGCTTAGCCCCCTCGGGGCGGGGGGGCGGATCAGATACGCAGTATTTT
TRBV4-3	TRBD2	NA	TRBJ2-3	CASSQGERLADLGQYF	TGCGCCAGCAGCCAAGGGGAGAGACTAGCGGACCTCGGGCAGTATTTT
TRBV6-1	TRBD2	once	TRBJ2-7	CASSEGLAGSLSYEQYF	TGTGCCAGCAGTGAAGGGCTAGCGGGTTCCTTGTCCTACGAGCAGTACTTC
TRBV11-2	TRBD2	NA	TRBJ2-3	CASSPGLAETTDTQYF	TGTGCCAGCAGCCCTGGACTAGCGGAAACCACAGATACGCAGTATTTT
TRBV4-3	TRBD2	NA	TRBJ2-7	CASSPGLVVNEQYF	TGCGCCAGCAGCCCAGGACTAGTAGTCAACGAGCAGTACTTC
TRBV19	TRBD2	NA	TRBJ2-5	CASHSGGIQETQYF	TGTGCCAGTCATAGCGGGGGGATCCAAGAGACCCAGTACTTC
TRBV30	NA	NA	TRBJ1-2	CAWTLPRRQPNYGYTF	TGTGCCTGGACCCTACCTCGGCGGCAACCTAACTATGGCTACACCTTC
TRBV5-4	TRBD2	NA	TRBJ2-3	CASSRGLAGGTSTDTQYF	TGTGCCAGCAGCAGAGGGCTAGCGGGGGGGACATCCACAGATACGCAGTATTTT
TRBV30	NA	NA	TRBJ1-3	CAWSGQVGNTIYF	TGTGCCTGGAGTGGACAAGTAGGAAACACCATATATTTT
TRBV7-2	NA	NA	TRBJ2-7	CASKELSSSYEQYF	TGTGCCAGCAAAGAATTGTCTAGCTCCTACGAGCAGTACTTC
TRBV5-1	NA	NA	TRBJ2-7	CASSQVVGSSYEQYF	TGCGCCAGCAGCCAGGTCGTGGGGAGCTCCTACGAGCAGTACTTC
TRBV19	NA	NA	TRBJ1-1	CASSMLRLRIMNTEAFF	TGTGCCAGTAGTATGTTACGACTGAGAATTATGAACACTGAAGCTTTCTTT
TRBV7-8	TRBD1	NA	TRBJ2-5	CASTTGVGETQYF	TGTGCCAGCACGACAGGGGTGGGAGAGACCCAGTACTTC
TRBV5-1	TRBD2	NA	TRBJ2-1	CASSLAGSGRQNEQFF	TGCGCCAGCAGCTTGGCGGGTAGCGGGAGGCAAAATGAGCAGTTCTTC
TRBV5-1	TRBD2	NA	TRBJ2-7	CASSPSGGYDEQYF	TGCGCCAGCAGCCCTAGCGGGGGTTACGACGAGCAGTACTTC
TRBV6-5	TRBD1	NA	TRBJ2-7	CASSSPGQGAREQYF	TGTGCCAGCAGTTCCCCGGGACAGGGGGCTCGGGAGCAGTACTTC
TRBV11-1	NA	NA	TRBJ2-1	CASSSAGINNEQFF	TGTGCCAGCAGCTCCGCCGGGATAAACAATGAGCAGTTCTTC
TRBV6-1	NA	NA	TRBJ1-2	CASSVILNYGYTF	TGTGCCAGCAGTGTTATCTTGAACTATGGCTACACCTTC